Below are 17 T cell receptor beta chains sequenced from a single sample in a study of technical replicates of blood from a handful of donors. Method: immunoSEQ multiplex PCR; TCRdb's copy keeps in-frame clones and lacks some. The sample yields some 80,000 clones, about 96% seen once. Sequencing used T cells isolated from PBMCs. The origin of the receptors is a human donor in good health.

The chain uses TRBV7-9 and TRBJ2-2; tentatively, D is TRBD1 (5 bases). The germline gives CDR1 SEHNR, CDR2 FQNEAQ (reference sequence). The CDR3 has 14 amino acids. V lost 1 base, J lost 3 bases, and 6 bases lay in between. The CDR3 DNA sequence: TGTGCCAGCAGCTTAGTCAGGGACACCGGGGAGCTGTTTTTT. This sequence encodes CASSLVRDTGELFF.

The chain has TRBV6-6 and TRBJ1-1; D remains unclear. CDR1 is MNHNY, CDR2 SVGAGI, per germline (reference sequence). CDR3 length equals 13 residues. V lost 6 bases and J 4 bases, leaving 12 bases between the germline ends. CDR3 amino acids: CASSRGFSTEAFF. The CDR3 coding sequence is TGTGCCAGCAGCCGAGGGTTCAGCACTGAAGCTTTCTTT.

The rearrangement joins TRBV6-5 to TRBJ2-5; tentative D call: TRBD1 (5 bases). The CDR3 contains 13 residues. V dropped 4 bases and J dropped 1 base, with 7 bases sitting between them. CDR1 and CDR2 from the germline V gene are MNHEY and SVGAGI. The CDR3, as DNA: TGTGCCAGCAGTTTAGGGGCCCAAGAGACCCAGTACTTC. Protein product: CASSLGAQETQYF.

In its sample, this clone was seen once. This chain connects TRBV10-3 to TRBJ2-1, with TRBD2 matching over 8 bases. CDR3 length: 13 residues. Losses at the gene ends were 6 bases for V and 6 bases for J; bases not matched to a gene: 4. Germline values: CDR1 ENHRY, CDR2 SYGVKD. The CDR3 protein is CAISGRASNEQFF. Written as DNA, the CDR3 is TGTGCCATCAGCGGGAGGGCGAGCAATGAGCAGTTCTTC.

The chain uses TRBV11-2 and TRBJ1-4; TRBD1 aligns across 10 bases. V gave up 11 bases and J gave up 8 bases; unmatched junction bases: 5. CDR3 length equals 12 residues. Germline CDR1 is SGHAT and CDR2 is FQNNGV. CDR3 in amino acids: CACRDRGEKLFF. CDR3 DNA: TGTGCCTGCCGGGACAGGGGAGAAAAACTGTTTTTT.

The rearrangement joins TRBV5-6 to TRBJ2-7; D possibly corresponds to TRBD2 (7 bases). There are 15 residues in the CDR3. Germline V gene sequence: CDR1 SGHDT, CDR2 YYEEEE. Between the trimmed V and J ends, which lost 0 bases and 10 bases, there was a span of 20 bases. The CDR3: CASSLGGGDFLFQYF. The CDR3 coding sequence is TGTGCCAGCAGCTTGGGAGGGGGGGATTTCCTATTTCAGTACTTC.

The chain uses TRBV4-3 and TRBJ1-4, with D possibly matching TRBD1 (6 bases). The CDR3 is made up of 14 amino acids. CDR1 and CDR2 from the germline V gene are LGHNA and YSLEER. Trimming shortened V by 1 base and J by 8 bases, and 11 bases separated the two germline ends. CDR3 DNA: TGCGCCAGCAGCCAAGCAGGGGATCTAGAAAAACTGTTTTTT. It specifies CASSQAGDLEKLFF.

This rearrangement joins TRBV6-4 to TRBJ1-5, with 7 bases identical to TRBD1. There are 18 residues in the CDR3. The germline gives CDR1 MRHNA, CDR2 SNTAGT. With 2 bases clipped from V and 3 bases from J, the junction kept 13 bases outside the gene matches. The CDR3 coding sequence is TGTGCCAGCAGTGACCTACCCCCCGGGACAGTACTCAATCAGCCCCAGCATTTT. This gives the protein CASSDLPPGTVLNQPQHF.

This sequence joins TRBV5-5 and TRBJ1-1, with 8 bases that match TRBD1. Germline loops: CDR1 SGHKS, CDR2 YYEKEE (reference sequence). The CDR3 consists of 14 residues. V dropped 3 bases and J dropped 1; count of bases not matched to a gene: 2. The CDR3 region has the DNA TGTGCCAGCAGCTCCGGGACAGGGAACACTGAAGCTTTCTTT. This gives the protein CASSSGTGNTEAFF. The full variable domain, in which reference TRBV5-5 and TRBJ1-1 provide the parts outside the CDR3, is DAGVTQSPTHLIKTRGQQVTLRCSPISGHKSVSWYQQVLGQGPQFIFQYYEKEERGRGNFPDRFSARQFPNYSSELNVNALLLGDSALYLCASSSGTGNTEAFFGQGTRLTVV.

The rearrangement joins TRBV19 to TRBJ1-2, with D maybe TRBD1 (5 bases). In germline, CDR1 is LNHDA, CDR2 SQIVND (reference sequence). The CDR3 length is 15 residues. Trimming took off 7 bases at V and 0 bases at J, with 15 bases between the two ends. The CDR3, as DNA: TGTGCCAGTACCCCCCAGGGCCGCTCTAACTATGGCTACACCTTC. Its protein is CASTPQGRSNYGYTF.

This chain uses TRBV29-1 with TRBJ2-1, with a possible D match to TRBD2 (6 bases). CDR3 length: 12 amino acids. Looked up from germline, CDR1 is SQVTM and CDR2 is ANQGSEA. Trimming stripped 7 bases from V and 6 bases from J, with 13 bases between. CDR3 bases: TGCAGCGCTTGGACTACAGCCAATGAGCAGTTCTTC. The encoded protein is CSAWTTANEQFF.

The CDR3 is CASGRESDTQYF. The CDR3 coding sequence is TGTGCCAGCGGGCGGGAGTCAGATACGCAGTATTTT. The chain recombines TRBV7-3 with TRBJ2-3; 7 bases are shared with TRBD2. Germline-derived CDR1 and CDR2 are SGHTA and FQGTGA. The J segment lost 4 bases and the V segment lost 8 bases, leaving 3 bases of the junction unmatched. The CDR3 is 12 residues long.

The V gene is TRBV5-1, the J gene TRBJ2-1, with TRBD2 identical over 13 bases. This CDR3 region has 15 residues. CDR1 is SGHRS, CDR2 YFSETQ, per germline. The J segment lost 7 bases and the V segment lost 4 bases, leaving 5 bases of the junction unmatched. This CDR3 reads CASSPGLAGYNEQFF. For the CDR3, the DNA is TGCGCCAGCAGCCCGGGACTAGCGGGATATAATGAGCAGTTCTTC.

The chain joins TRBV27 to TRBJ1-1, with 9 positions matching TRBD1. The CDR3 is 15 amino acids. Unmatched junction bases numbered 8, after V lost 9 bases and J lost 0 bases. The germline gives CDR1 MNHEY, CDR2 SMNVEV (reference sequence). CDR3 DNA: TGTGCCAGTTCACTACAGGGGGCCCTGAACACTGAAGCTTTCTTT. Translating gives CASSLQGALNTEAFF.

Only one count was recorded for this clone. The rearrangement joins TRBV27 to TRBJ1-2, with 8 nucleotides matching TRBD1. V lost 5 bases to trimming and J lost 2 bases; unmatched junction nucleotides: 13. The germline V gene has CDR1 MNHEY and CDR2 SMNVEV (reference sequence). The CDR3 length is 17 residues. Written as DNA, the CDR3 is TGTGCCAGCAGTCCCTCTACGACAGGGGCCGCAAACTATGGCTACACCTTC. It specifies CASSPSTTGAANYGYTF.

This rearrangement joins TRBV30 to TRBJ2-3, with no clear D. V lost 5 bases and J 2 bases, leaving 14 bases between the germline ends. The CDR3 is 14 amino acids. Germline V gene lookup returns CDR1 GTSNPN and CDR2 SVGIG (reference sequence). The CDR3 region is CAWCYGVLTDTQYF. Written as DNA, the CDR3 is TGTGCCTGGTGTTACGGAGTACTCACAGATACGCAGTATTTT.

V is TRBV5-1 and J is TRBJ1-2, with D maybe TRBD1 (6 bases). The CDR3 is 14 amino acids. Germline CDR1 and CDR2: SGHRS and YFSETQ. V was shortened by 4 bases and J by 6 bases, with 16 bases between the two germline ends. CDR3 amino acids: CASSPYAQGNGYTF. The CDR3 DNA is TGCGCCAGCAGCCCGTATGCACAGGGAAATGGCTACACCTTC.